These T cell receptor beta chains were read from a single sample in a study of beta chain features in type 1 diabetes. Sequencing used immunoSEQ multiplex PCR; TCRdb keeps in-frame clones, though not all of them. The sample yields about 320,000 clones, 14% seen once. The sequencing sample was made of central memory CD4+ T cells from blood. These receptors all stem from a man under 40 in good health. The CDR3 runs from the conserved cysteine through the conserved F or W. A D gene is named only where the DNA matches it firmly. Size is stated for part of the rows, as once, few or many counts, or as a class when the clone is expanded.

>TRBJ2-5|.|few|TRBV6-1
CASSELHRSITQYF
TGTGCCAGCAGTGAACTGCACCGTTCTATCACCCAGTACTTC
>TRBJ2-1|.|few|TRBV6-5
CASSELREQFF
TGTGCCAGCAGTGAACTGAGGGAGCAGTTCTTC
>TRBJ2-3|TRBD2|.|TRBV10-3
CAISLLAGGGSDTQYF
TGTGCCATCAGTCTACTAGCGGGAGGAGGGTCAGATACGCAGTATTTT
>TRBJ1-2|TRBD1|.|TRBV9
CASSVEGQGSYGYTF
TGTGCCAGCAGCGTAGAGGGACAGGGATCCTATGGCTACACCTTC
>TRBJ1-2|.|few|TRBV7-9
CASSFQPGNYGYTF
TGTGCCAGCAGCTTTCAACCAGGGAACTATGGCTACACCTTC
>TRBJ1-1|.|few|TRBV5-1
CASHSEGGFTEAFF
TGCGCCAGCCACAGCGAAGGGGGGTTCACTGAAGCTTTCTTT
>TRBJ1-2|.|few|TRBV7-9
CASSAIRADYGYTF
TGTGCCAGCAGCGCCATTCGGGCTGACTATGGCTACACCTTC
>TRBJ2-1|.|.|TRBV6-1
CASSGEGFEQFF
TGTGCCAGCAGTGGCGAGGGCTTTGAGCAGTTCTTC
>TRBJ2-3|.|once|TRBV4-2
CASSPRLRDTQYF
TGTGCCAGCAGCCCCCGACTACGAGATACGCAGTATTTT
>TRBJ2-2|.|few|TRBV29-1
CSVLKGPTGELFF
TGCAGCGTCCTAAAGGGACCAACCGGGGAGCTGTTTTTT
>TRBJ1-1|TRBD1|few|TRBV5-1
CASSSGQGGNTEAFF
TGCGCCAGCAGCTCCGGACAGGGAGGGAACACTGAAGCTTTCTTT
>TRBJ2-7|TRBD1|few|TRBV5-1
CASSRTTGSYEQYF
TGCGCCAGCAGCCGGACGACAGGGTCCTACGAGCAGTACTTC
>TRBJ2-1|TRBD2|many|TRBV5-1
CASSQIISLAGNNEQFF
TGCGCCAGCAGCCAGATTATTTCACTAGCGGGGAACAATGAGCAGTTCTTC
>TRBJ2-3|.|few|TRBV5-3
CARSLLAGAADTQYF
TGTGCCAGAAGCTTGCTCGCCGGGGCCGCAGATACGCAGTATTTT
>TRBJ1-1|.|.|TRBV11-2
CASSLVRSGMAFF
TGTGCCAGCAGCTTAGTGAGGTCAGGGATGGCTTTCTTT
>TRBJ1-1|.|.|TRBV7-2
CASSLKMGADRNTEAFF
TGTGCCAGCAGCTTAAAGATGGGAGCAGACAGAAACACTGAAGCTTTCTTT
>TRBJ2-1|.|.|TRBV19
CASSIRRPAAGRGADEQFF
TGTGCCAGTAGTATTCGAAGGCCCGCCGCGGGAAGAGGTGCAGATGAGCAGTTCTTC
>TRBJ1-1|.|.|TRBV7-2
CASSLQWTEAFF
TGTGCCAGCAGCCTACAGTGGACTGAAGCTTTCTTT
>TRBJ2-1|TRBD2|.|TRBV4-1
CASSQREAFNEQFF
TGCGCCAGCAGCCAGCGGGAGGCTTTCAATGAGCAGTTCTTC
>TRBJ2-5|.|.|TRBV6-5
CASSPTTGEETQYF
TGTGCCAGCAGCCCCACGACTGGGGAGGAGACCCAGTACTTC
>TRBJ1-5|TRBD1|.|TRBV19
CASTDREGQPQHF
TGTGCCAGTACGGACAGGGAAGGTCAGCCCCAGCATTTT
>TRBJ2-2|TRBD2|many|TRBV11-2
CASSLGRTSRAGELFF
TGTGCCAGCAGCTTAGGCCGGACTAGCCGTGCCGGGGAGCTGTTTTTT
>TRBJ2-1|.|few|TRBV6-5
CASSYGLRGGNEQFF
TGTGCCAGCAGTTATGGATTAAGGGGGGGCAATGAGCAGTTCTTC
>TRBJ2-3|TRBD2|few|TRBV11-3
CASSPGLATDTQYF
TGTGCCAGCAGCCCTGGACTAGCGACAGATACGCAGTATTTT
>TRBJ2-7|.|.|TRBV27
CASSSRGTGAYEQYF
TGTGCCAGCAGTTCCCGAGGGACCGGCGCCTACGAGCAGTACTTC
>TRBJ2-3|TRBD2|.|TRBV7-7
CASSNGLAKGDTQYF
TGTGCCAGCAGCAACGGACTAGCGAAAGGTGATACGCAGTATTTT
>TRBJ2-3|TRBD2|many|TRBV7-2
CASTLLAGPTDTQYF
TGTGCCAGCACCCTTCTAGCGGGGCCCACAGATACGCAGTATTTT
>TRBJ1-6|.|.|TRBV27
CASSSLLGSPLHF
TGTGCCAGCAGTTCCCTCCTGGGCTCACCCCTCCACTTT
>TRBJ1-5|.|many|TRBV7-2
CASSLAGLGNQPQHF
TGTGCCAGCAGCTTAGCGGGTCTCGGCAATCAGCCCCAGCATTTT
>TRBJ1-2|TRBD1|few|TRBV29-1
CSVEDGRGYYGYTF
TGCAGCGTTGAAGATGGCAGGGGGTACTATGGCTACACCTTC
>TRBJ1-2|.|few|TRBV6-1
CASSELRMDGYTF
TGTGCCAGCAGTGAACTCAGGATGGATGGCTACACCTTC
>TRBJ1-6|TRBD1|few|TRBV19
CASRDRGDNSPLHF
TGTGCCAGTCGCGACAGGGGGGACAATTCACCCCTCCACTTT
>TRBJ1-2|.|.|TRBV7-2
CASSLRSYGYTF
TGTGCCAGCAGCTTACGGTCCTATGGCTACACCTTC
>TRBJ1-1|.|few|TRBV5-6
CASSWEVAGTTTEAFF
TGTGCCAGCAGCTGGGAGGTCGCAGGGACTACCACTGAAGCTTTCTTT
>TRBJ2-2|.|.|TRBV4-1
CASSQDSGVVTGELFF
TGCGCCAGCAGCCAAGATTCGGGGGTGGTCACCGGGGAGCTGTTTTTT
>TRBJ1-1|.|few|TRBV6-5
CASSFDGRGNTEAFF
TGTGCCAGCAGCTTCGACGGGAGGGGGAACACTGAAGCTTTCTTT
>TRBJ2-1|TRBD2|many|TRBV7-2
CASSANPHSGGTSYNEQFF
TGTGCCAGCAGCGCAAACCCCCATAGCGGGGGGACCTCTTACAATGAGCAGTTCTTC
>TRBJ1-1|.|many|TRBV30
CAARSGNTEAFF
TGTGCCGCGCGTTCTGGGAACACTGAAGCTTTCTTT
>TRBJ1-5|.|.|TRBV27
CASSLAGRVEFQHF
TGTGCCAGCAGTTTGGCAGGGAGGGTCGAGTTCCAGCATTTT
>TRBJ2-2|.|.|TRBV4-3
CASSPDIYTGELFF
TGCGCCAGCAGCCCTGACATCTACACCGGGGAGCTGTTTTTT
>TRBJ2-1|TRBD1|.|TRBV6-6
CASRSGTGGNEQFF
TGTGCCAGCAGATCCGGGACAGGGGGCAATGAGCAGTTCTTC
>TRBJ2-7|.|.|TRBV7-8
CASSQRGNREQYF
TGTGCCAGCAGCCAGAGGGGAAATCGAGAGCAGTACTTC
>TRBJ1-2|.|few|TRBV10-3
CAIGGVEQAPSSYGYTF
TGTGCCATCGGGGGGGTAGAACAGGCCCCTAGTTCCTATGGCTACACCTTC
>TRBJ2-7|TRBD1|many|TRBV10-1
CASSEWTGGEQYF
TGCGCCAGCAGTGAGTGGACAGGTGGCGAGCAGTACTTC
>TRBJ1-2|TRBD1|.|TRBV19
CASSVTTGAAGYGYTF
TGTGCCAGTAGTGTAACGACAGGGGCCGCAGGCTATGGCTACACCTTC
>TRBJ2-3|TRBD2|.|TRBV6-5
CASSSSGNTQYF
TGTGCCAGCAGCTCCAGCGGGAATACGCAGTATTTT
>TRBJ2-5|TRBD2|.|TRBV5-6
CASINRVGLAGLQETQYF
TGTGCCAGCATCAACAGGGTGGGACTAGCGGGACTCCAAGAGACCCAGTACTTC